Described below is a single T cell receptor beta chain sequence and its context. What it binds is not known. The data were produced by immunoSEQ multiplex PCR, yet TCRdb's version contains in-frame clones alone and is incomplete. The data show about 140,000 clones, just over 90% seen once. These data come from a study of T cell responses to AZD1222 COVID-19 vaccine. Study-level points and caveats: Seropositivity was recorded at baseline in only 6 or 7 AZD1222 recipients. The sample set comprised mostly white British donors with more females, and clonal diversity was possibly underestimated. Targets within unmutated variant regions were reportedly found for nearly half of spike-specific TCRs.

Germline V gene data show CDR1 as SGHNT and CDR2 as YYREEE (reference sequence). The CDR3 has 14 residues. V gave up 3 bases and J gave up 6 bases, with 16 bases separating them. The TCR was taken from an adult who received the AZD1222 COVID-19 vaccine. This sample comprised peripheral blood, obtained 28 days after the second AZD1222 dose. This chain joins TRBV5-4 and TRBJ2-7; tentative D call: TRBD2 (5 bases). In DNA, the CDR3 is TGTGCCAGCAGCTCCCCGGGGAGTCGGGCCGAGCAGTACTTC. Amino acids: CASSSPGSRAEQYF.